These 6 T cell receptor beta chains share one sample of origin, sequenced in a study of blood T cell repertoires in COVID-19. Profiling relied on immunoSEQ multiplex PCR, and the TCRdb table lists in-frame clones only, not all of them. The data show over 70,000 clones, about 83% seen once. Material for sequencing was peripheral blood. Every receptor here comes from a human donor in a cohort sampled during active COVID-19.

V is TRBV5-6 and J is TRBJ1-4; D is unresolved. The germline V gene encodes CDR1 SGHDT and CDR2 YYEEEE. Trimming cost V 0 bases and J 8 bases, with 11 bases left between them. The CDR3 spans 14 residues. DNA for the CDR3: TGTGCCAGCAGCTTGGCGGGGAGAGGGGAAAAACTGTTTTTT. Translating gives CASSLAGRGEKLFF.

The chain recombines TRBV7-6 with TRBJ2-7; TRBD2 agrees at 8 bases. This CDR3 region has 15 residues. CDR1 is SGHVS and CDR2 is FNYEAQ in the germline V gene. V shed 1 base, J shed 3 bases, and the junction held 5 bases outside the gene matches. CDR3 protein: CASSLEAGGVYEQYF. DNA of the CDR3: TGTGCCAGCAGCTTAGAGGCGGGAGGTGTCTACGAGCAGTACTTC.

V usage is TRBV18 and J usage is TRBJ1-1; tentatively, D is TRBD1 (6 bases). Trimming pared 5 bases from V and 5 bases from J, leaving 18 bases between. Looked up from germline, CDR1 is KGHSH and CDR2 is LQKENI. The CDR3 sequence is 15 residues long. The CDR3, as DNA: TGTGCCAGCTCATTCTATGCAGGGGCGCCGACTGAAGCTTTCTTT. Residues: CASSFYAGAPTEAFF.

This clone was detected once. V is TRBV12-3 or TRBV12-4 and J is TRBJ2-7; TRBD2 is a possible D gene (6 bases). Trimming cost V 5 bases and J 7 bases, with 15 bases left between them. The CDR3 totals 13 residues. CDR3 sequence reads: CASSTTLAREQYF. The CDR3 bases are TGTGCCAGCAGTACAACGCTAGCGAGGGAGCAGTACTTC.

This chain's CDR3 is CASSRDRGSNYGYTF. CDR3 DNA: TGTGCCAGCAGTCGGGACAGGGGGTCAAACTATGGCTACACCTTC. The chain couples TRBV6-5 to TRBJ1-2, with 11 bases matching TRBD1. The CDR3 runs to 15 residues. Germline V gives CDR1 MNHEY, CDR2 SVGAGI. The V and J ends lost 5 bases and 2 bases, in that order; junction bases with no gene match: 4.

This clone was observed a handful of times. This chain links TRBV20-1 with TRBJ1-5; no clear D gene. The V gene lost 3 bases and the J gene lost 4 bases, with 7 bases spanning the gap. The CDR3 has 12 residues. Germline-derived CDR1 and CDR2 are DFQATT and SNEGSKA (reference sequence). The CDR3 DNA is TGCAGTGCTAGTGAGCGTAATCAGCCCCAGCATTTT. Translated: CSASERNQPQHF.